This T cell receptor (beta chain) is drawn from a study of shared clonotypes between healthy human individuals. Whole-study results and caveats: Generally, naive subsets came out with larger estimated richness than memory subsets.

TCRdb's copy holds only in-frame clones and misses some; the assay was immunoSEQ multiplex PCR. The sample lists about a million clones, approximately 76% occurring once. Remarks on this clone: What it binds is not known.

CDR1 and CDR2 from the germline V gene are SGHNT and YYREEE (reference sequence). V was clipped by 4 bases and J by 3 bases, with 14 bases between them. This CDR3 spans 14 amino acids. The specimen was memory CD4+ T cells sorted from blood. The subset: CD45RA-negative fraction. The rearrangement uses TRBV5-4 and TRBJ2-7; D gene uncertain. This receptor was taken from a man younger than 35 in good health. The CDR3 region has the DNA TGTGCCAGCAGCCGGAACTCTGCTAGCTACGAGCAGTACTTC. Its translation is CASSRNSASYEQYF.